The 16 T cell receptor beta chains listed next were all sequenced from one sample in a study of vaccination effects on CD4 cells after COVID-19. Antigens for these TCRs are unknown. Pools of viral peptides were used by the ViraFEST assay to expand antigen-specific CD4+ T cells ahead of sequencing. Cultured cells yielded isolated CD4+ T cells after less than 11 days. Participants received two doses of either the BNT162b2 or mRNA-1273 vaccine. Using immunoSEQ multiplex PCR, the repertoire was profiled, and TCRdb retains in-frame clones only, with some absent. Counted here are about 16,000 clones, approximately 70% occurring once; the ten biggest clones make up about 10%. The sequencing used CD4+ T cells from PBMCs cultured with SARS-CoV-2 spike peptides, collected after COVID-19 vaccination. Receptors were obtained from a human donor who received a COVID-19 vaccine.

The rearrangement uses TRBV6-2 or TRBV6-3 and TRBJ1-2, with D hard to call. Germline V gene data show CDR1 as MNHEY and CDR2 as SVGEGT. V lost 2 bases, J lost 8 bases, and 12 bases lay in between. The CDR3 covers 13 residues. CDR3 DNA sequence: TGTGCCAGCAGTTACCAGGATTCGATGGGCTACACCTTC. Protein sequence: CASSYQDSMGYTF.

The chain couples TRBV9 to TRBJ2-3, with 8 bases identical to TRBD2. Germline V gene sequence: CDR1 SGDLS, CDR2 YYNGEE. J lost 0 bases, V lost 2 bases, and 5 bases had no gene match. The CDR3 spans 16 residues. The CDR3 region is CASSVSGGFSTDTQYF. The CDR3 coding sequence is TGTGCCAGCAGCGTGAGCGGGGGTTTTAGCACAGATACGCAGTATTTT.

This chain joins TRBV9 and TRBJ1-3; D gene uncertain. Trimming removed 0 bases at V and 1 base at J, with 5 bases between. The CDR3 covers 14 residues. Germline values: CDR1 SGDLS, CDR2 YYNGEE. The CDR3 spells CASSVARSGNTIYF. CDR3 sequence (DNA): TGTGCCAGCAGCGTAGCGAGATCTGGAAACACCATATATTTT.

Here the CDR3 reads CASSRLQGAKNIQYF. The CDR3 DNA follows: TGTGCCAGCAGCCGGCTACAGGGAGCCAAAAACATTCAGTACTTC. This chain uses TRBV3-1 (or the pseudogene TRBV3-2) with TRBJ2-4, with a tentative D call TRBD1 (6 bases). Trimming left V 4 bases short and J 0 bases short, with 10 bases between. The CDR3 length is 15 residues. Germline V gene sequence: CDR1 LGHDT, CDR2 YNNKEL (reference sequence).

The chain combines TRBV5-6 with TRBJ2-3, with TRBD1 identical over 7 bases. Per the germline V gene, CDR1 is SGHDT and CDR2 is YYEEEE. The CDR3 spans 13 residues. V shed 4 bases and J 5 bases; nucleotides not matched to a gene: 4. As DNA, the CDR3 is TGTGCCAGCAGCCTCAACAGGGGAGATACGCAGTATTTT. This gives the protein CASSLNRGDTQYF.

The chain uses TRBV5-8 and TRBJ2-1; 9 bases are shared with TRBD2. This CDR3 region has 14 residues. CDR1 SGHTS and CDR2 YDEGEE come from the germline V gene. V was clipped by 4 bases and J by 9 bases; unmatched bases: 8. CDR3 DNA: TGTGCCAGCAGCGGAAGGCGGGAGGGCCGTGAGCAGTTCTTC. Protein: CASSGRREGREQFF.

The rearrangement uses TRBV9 and TRBJ2-2, with TRBD1 identical over 7 bases. Germline loops: CDR1 SGDLS, CDR2 YYNGEE. After removal of 2 bases from V and 4 bases from J, the junction contained 11 bases not matched to a gene. The CDR3 contains 17 residues. In DNA form, the CDR3 reads TGTGCCAGCAGCGTCAGTTCGGGACAGCACCTCACCGGGGAGCTGTTTTTT. Protein sequence: CASSVSSGQHLTGELFF.

CDR3 region: CASSPGLAGNNEQFF. The CDR3 nucleotides are TGTGCCAGCAGCCCAGGACTAGCGGGGAACAATGAGCAGTTCTTC. The genes are TRBV7-2 and TRBJ2-1; 12 bases match TRBD2. J lost 5 bases, V lost 5 bases, and 4 bases had no gene match. In germline, CDR1 is SGHTA, CDR2 FQGNSA. CDR3 length: 15 residues.

This clone was seen more than once but under ten times. This sequence joins TRBV2 and TRBJ1-3; no reliable D call. Germline assignment: CDR1 SNHLY and CDR2 FYNNEI. V was pared by 7 bases and J by 2 bases, with 12 bases between. The CDR3 spans 14 residues. CDR3 residues: CASTGEWTGNTIYF. Here the CDR3 DNA reads TGTGCCAGCACTGGGGAATGGACTGGAAACACCATATATTTT.

The V call is TRBV6-5, the J call TRBJ1-6; no reliable D call. The germline V gene encodes CDR1 MNHEY and CDR2 SVGAGI. The ends were cut back, 5 bases at V and 8 bases at J, with 7 bases in the middle. This CDR3 spans 12 amino acids. This CDR3 reads CASSPTDSPLHF. The DNA of the CDR3 is TGTGCCAGCAGTCCGACTGATTCACCCCTCCACTTT.

This clone was counted a single time. This sequence joins TRBV19 and TRBJ1-4; TRBD1 matches 10 bases. Germline-derived CDR1 and CDR2 are LNHDA and SQIVND (reference sequence). The CDR3 contains 13 residues. Trimming removed 11 bases from V and 6 bases from J; junction bases left unmatched: 6. CDR3 in amino acids: CAGETGGDEKLFF. CDR3 bases: TGTGCCGGCGAGACAGGGGGCGATGAAAAACTGTTTTTT. Complete variable domain (other parts from reference TRBV19 and TRBJ1-4): DGGITQSPKYLFRKEGQNVTLSCEQNLNHDAMYWYRQDPGQGLRLIYYSQIVNDFQKGDIAEGYSVSREKKESFPLTVTSAQKNPTAFYLCAGETGGDEKLFFGSGTQLSVL.

The V call is TRBV3-1 (or the pseudogene TRBV3-2), the J call TRBJ2-3, with 10 bases lining up with TRBD2. V shed 1 base and J 1 base; nucleotides not matched to a gene: 5. CDR1 and CDR2 (germline): LGHDT, YNNKEL (reference sequence). The CDR3 extends over 17 amino acids. The CDR3 is CASSQGGLAGGTDTQYF. The CDR3 DNA follows: TGTGCCAGCAGCCAAGGGGGCCTAGCGGGAGGCACAGATACGCAGTATTTT.

The chain is built from TRBV12-5 and TRBJ1-1; possibly TRBD1 for D (5 bases). This CDR3 has 12 amino acids. V shed 6 bases and J shed 7 bases, with 12 bases lying between them. Germline CDR1 and CDR2: LGHNT and FRNRAP. Here the CDR3 DNA reads TGTGCTAGTGGCAAAGGGGACTATGAAGCTTTCTTT. It yields the protein CASGKGDYEAFF. Combining the CDR3 with reference TRBV12-5 and TRBJ1-1 gives the whole variable domain DARVTQTPRHKVTEMGQEVTMRCQPILGHNTVFWYRQTMMQGLELLAYFRNRAPLDDSGMPKDRFSAEMPDATLATLKIQPSEPRDSAVYFCASGKGDYEAFFGQGTRLTVV.

The chain employs TRBV28 and TRBJ2-1; 7 bases are a match to TRBD1. CDR3 length: 13 amino acids. Germline loops: CDR1 MDHEN, CDR2 SYDVKM. Trimming took 8 bases from V and 5 from J; bases not matched to a gene: 6. CDR3 sequence: CASRDSTNNEQFF. The CDR3 nucleotides are TGTGCCAGCCGGGACAGCACCAACAATGAGCAGTTCTTC.

This chain joins TRBV3-1 (or the pseudogene TRBV3-2) and TRBJ1-6, with D unclear. The CDR3 consists of 15 residues. Trimming removed 1 base from V and 4 bases from J, with 8 bases in between. CDR1 is LGHDT, CDR2 YNNKEL, per germline (reference sequence). In DNA, the CDR3 is TGTGCCAGCAGCCAAGGGAAGGGATATAATTCACCCCTCCACTTT. As protein: CASSQGKGYNSPLHF.

This chain connects TRBV30 to TRBJ1-2, with D possibly matching TRBD1 (6 bases). Germline values: CDR1 GTSNPN, CDR2 SVGIG (reference sequence). Deletions cut 2 bases from V and 3 bases from J, with 13 bases between. The CDR3 is 14 residues long. CDR3 bases: TGTGCCTGGAGTAGGGGGGGGCGAGACTATGGCTACACCTTC. Translation gives CAWSRGGRDYGYTF.